This T cell receptor beta chain derives from a study of cytomegalovirus exposure and HLA in healthy donors. Germline CDR1 MDHEN, CDR2 SYDVKM. The CDR3 totals 15 residues. Trimming removed 10 bases at V and 2 bases at J, with 19 bases between. A multiplex PCR was run with 60 Vbeta primers and 13 Jbeta primers. Using immunoSEQ multiplex PCR, the repertoire was profiled, and TCRdb retains in-frame clones only, with some absent. The sample comprises 150,000 to 200,000 clones, about 77% of which are singletons, and 2% to 2.5% rests with the top ten. V and J are TRBV28 and TRBJ2-3; D possibly corresponds to TRBD2 (5 bases). The TCR was taken from a man between 60 and 75 years old in good health and CMV-seronegative. The specimen was PBMCs. CDR3 loop: CAIRTGLGDTDTQYF. CDR3 in DNA: TGTGCCATAAGAACCGGACTCGGAGACACAGATACGCAGTATTTT.